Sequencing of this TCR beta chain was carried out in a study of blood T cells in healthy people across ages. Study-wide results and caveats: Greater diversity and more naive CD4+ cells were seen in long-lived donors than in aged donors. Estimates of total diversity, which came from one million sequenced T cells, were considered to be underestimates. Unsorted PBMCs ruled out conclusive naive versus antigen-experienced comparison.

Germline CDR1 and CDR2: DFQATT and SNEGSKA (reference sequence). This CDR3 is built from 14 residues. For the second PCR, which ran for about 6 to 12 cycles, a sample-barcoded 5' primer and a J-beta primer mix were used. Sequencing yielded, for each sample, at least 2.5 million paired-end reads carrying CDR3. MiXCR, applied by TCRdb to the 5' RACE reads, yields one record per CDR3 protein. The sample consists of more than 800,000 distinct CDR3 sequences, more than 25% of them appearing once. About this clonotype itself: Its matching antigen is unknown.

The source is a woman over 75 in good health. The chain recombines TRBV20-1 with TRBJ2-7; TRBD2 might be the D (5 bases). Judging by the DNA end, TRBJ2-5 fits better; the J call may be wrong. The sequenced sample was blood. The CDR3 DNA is TGCAGTGCCACGGGATCGACGAGTCAAGAGACCCAGTACTTC. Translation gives CSATGSTSQETQYF.